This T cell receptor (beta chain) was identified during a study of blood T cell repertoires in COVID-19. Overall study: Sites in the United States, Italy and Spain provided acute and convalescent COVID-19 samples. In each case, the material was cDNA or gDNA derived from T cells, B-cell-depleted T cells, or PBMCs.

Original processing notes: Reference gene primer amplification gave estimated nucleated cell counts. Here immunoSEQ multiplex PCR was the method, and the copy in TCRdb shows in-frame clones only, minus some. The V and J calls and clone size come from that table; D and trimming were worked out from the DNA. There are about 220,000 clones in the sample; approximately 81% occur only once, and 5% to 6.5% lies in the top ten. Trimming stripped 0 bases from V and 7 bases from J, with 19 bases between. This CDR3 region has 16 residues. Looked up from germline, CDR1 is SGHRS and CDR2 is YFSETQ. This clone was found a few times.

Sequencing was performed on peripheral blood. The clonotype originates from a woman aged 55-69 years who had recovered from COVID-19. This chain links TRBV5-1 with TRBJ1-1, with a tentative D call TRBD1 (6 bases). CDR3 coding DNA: TGCGCCAGCAGCTTGGTAGATAGCGGGGGCCGGGGTGAAGCTTTCTTT. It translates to CASSLVDSGGRGEAFF.